These T cell receptor beta chains were read from a single sample in a study of T cell responses to AZD1222 COVID-19 vaccine. This table comes from immunoSEQ multiplex PCR, and its TCRdb copy is limited to in-frame clones, with some not included. The sample comprises 150,000 to 200,000 clones, about 89% of which are singletons, and about 3% rests with the top ten. Sequenced material: peripheral blood, taken on day 0 of MenACWY control vaccination. Receptor source: an adult in good health. The CDR3 runs from the conserved cysteine through the conserved F or W. The D gene is left open where the match is weak. Expanded clones are given a class, and other clones once, few, many or no size at all.

j_call clone_size d_call v_call cdr3_nt cdr3_aa
TRBJ1-5 . . TRBV6-5 TGTGCCAGCAGTTACTCCGGGGATTATCAGCCCCAGCATTTT CASSYSGDYQPQHF
TRBJ1-2 . TRBD1 TRBV19 TGTGCCAGTAGTATGGGCAGGGGGCAAGCTAACTATGGCTACACCTTC CASSMGRGQANYGYTF
TRBJ2-7 . . TRBV25-1 TGTGCCAGCAGTGAATGGGGCGGAAATTACGAGCAGTACTTC CASSEWGGNYEQYF
TRBJ2-5 . . TRBV7-9 TGTGCCAGCAGCCCAACCGGGGTGCTCGAGACCCAGTACTTC CASSPTGVLETQYF
TRBJ1-4 . . TRBV6-5 TGTGCCAGCAGTTACGGGGTTAAGGCCAAACTGTTTTTT CASSYGVKAKLFF
TRBJ1-1 . . TRBV7-9 TGTGCCAGCAGCCTCCGGGACGGTAACACTGAAGCTTTCTTT CASSLRDGNTEAFF
TRBJ1-4 . . TRBV28 TGTGCCAGCAGTTTGAGTGGGTTAATAGGGGAAAAACTGTTTTTT CASSLSGLIGEKLFF
TRBJ2-3 . . TRBV6-2/TRBV6-3 TGTGCCAGCAGTTCCTCGGGTAGACCGTCCTTTGATACGCAGTATTTT CASSSSGRPSFDTQYF
TRBJ2-7 . . TRBV7-8 TGTGCCAGCAGCTTGGGGGATAAGGGTTACGAGCAGTACTTC CASSLGDKGYEQYF
TRBJ2-2 once . TRBV19 TGTGCCAGCCGAGACGGGGAGCTGTTTTTT CASRDGELFF
TRBJ2-1 few . TRBV6-5 TGTGCCAGCAGTTACGGGGCCAACAATGAGCAGTTCTTC CASSYGANNEQFF
TRBJ1-3 . . TRBV9 TGTGCCAGCAGCGCAGACTCTGGAAACACCATATATTTT CASSADSGNTIYF
TRBJ2-1 . TRBD2 TRBV7-9 TGTGCCAGCAGCCAACTAGCGGGAGAAAACAATGAGCAGTTCTTC CASSQLAGENNEQFF
TRBJ1-5 . . TRBV28 TGTGCCAGCAGTTTACATGGTAGGGGGGATGGCAATCAGCCCCAGCATTTT CASSLHGRGDGNQPQHF
TRBJ1-1 . . TRBV28 TGTGCCAGCAGCCAAATGCCGGTGAACACTGAAGCTTTCTTT CASSQMPVNTEAFF
TRBJ1-1 . . TRBV15 TGTGCCACCAGCAGAGCTACAGGGTTATTAACTGAAGCTTTCTTT CATSRATGLLTEAFF
TRBJ2-2 . . TRBV9 TGTGCCAGCAGCGCCGGCCTAGGGGAGCTGTTTTTT CASSAGLGELFF
TRBJ2-7 . . TRBV4-3 TGCGCCAGCAGCCAAGCGGCGGGGGCTTTGTCCTACGAGCAGTACTTC CASSQAAGALSYEQYF
TRBJ2-7 . TRBD1 TRBV27 TGTGCCAGCAGTTCCCGTTGGACAGGGGCCTACGAGCAGTACTTC CASSSRWTGAYEQYF
TRBJ1-2 . . TRBV28 TGTGCCAGCAGTTTGCAGGGCTATGGCTACACCTTC CASSLQGYGYTF
TRBJ1-1 once . TRBV25-1 TGTGCCAGCAGTGAAGGCAGGGGCACTGAAGCTTTCTTT CASSEGRGTEAFF
TRBJ1-1 few . TRBV2 TGTGCCAGCACTGATCAGGGGAACACTGAAGCTTTCTTT CASTDQGNTEAFF
TRBJ2-2 . TRBD2 TRBV3-1/TRBV3-2 TGTGCCAGCAGCCAAGTGCAAGGGAGGGCCGGGGAGCTGTTTTTT CASSQVQGRAGELFF
TRBJ2-5 . . TRBV21-1 TGTGCCAGCAGCAAAGTGGAGGGGGAGGCAATGGAAGAGACCCAGTACTTC CASSKVEGEAMEETQYF
TRBJ1-4 . TRBD1 TRBV6-5 TGTGCCAGCAGTAGGACAGGGGTTGGGGAAAAACTGTTTTTT CASSRTGVGEKLFF
TRBJ1-1 few TRBD1 TRBV18 TGTGCCAGCTCACCTTCAGACAGGGCAACTGAAGCTTTCTTT CASSPSDRATEAFF
TRBJ1-6 few . TRBV28 TGTGCCAGCAGTCTAACCCCGGGACGGTATAATTCACCCCTCCACTTT CASSLTPGRYNSPLHF
TRBJ1-2 . . TRBV29-1 TGCAGCGTTGAAGGGGGGTCCGACTATGGCTACACCTTC CSVEGGSDYGYTF
TRBJ1-1 . . TRBV9 TGTGCCAGCAGCCCGCGTCGATCGTCTGAAGCTTTCTTT CASSPRRSSEAFF
TRBJ1-1 once . TRBV7-3 TGTGCCAGCAGCCCCGGGGGAAGGGAAAACACTGAAGCTTTCTTT CASSPGGRENTEAFF
TRBJ2-2 . . TRBV7-2 TGTGCCAGCAGCTCCCTGACAGTGAACACCGGGGAGCTGTTTTTT CASSSLTVNTGELFF
TRBJ1-5 . . TRBV3-1/TRBV3-2 TGTGCCAGCAGCCAAGACCTCAGCACCTCAGCCCAGCATTTT CASSQDLSTSAQHF
TRBJ1-1 once . TRBV3-1/TRBV3-2 TGTGCCAGCAGCCAAGATGGCAGCTTGAACACTGAAGCTTTCTTT CASSQDGSLNTEAFF
TRBJ2-7 once TRBD1 TRBV6-5 TGTGCCAGCACCCCCCGGGACAGAAGGGGAGAGCAGTACTTC CASTPRDRRGEQYF
TRBJ2-7 . TRBD2 TRBV7-9 TGTGCCAGCAGTTACCCACTAGCGGGAAGCTACGAGCAGTACTTC CASSYPLAGSYEQYF
TRBJ2-2 . TRBD2 TRBV19 TGTGCCAGTAGTACTAGCGGGAGAAGAGGCACCGGGGAGCTGTTTTTT CASSTSGRRGTGELFF
TRBJ1-2 . TRBD1 TRBV11-2 TGTGCCAGCAGCTTAACGGACAGGGTCGACTATGGCTACACCTTC CASSLTDRVDYGYTF
TRBJ1-2 . . TRBV14 TGTGCCAGCAGCCAAGCTATGGGTGGGCTTGGCTACACCTTC CASSQAMGGLGYTF
TRBJ1-4 . . TRBV28 TGTGCCAGCAGTCCCGGGGAACGAAATGAAAAACTGTTTTTT CASSPGERNEKLFF
TRBJ1-1 . . TRBV14 TGTGCCAGCAGCCCCGACACTGAAGCTTTCTTT CASSPDTEAFF
TRBJ1-4 . . TRBV28 TGTGCCAGCAGTTTGCCAGGGTCCCTTAATGAAAAACTGTTTTTT CASSLPGSLNEKLFF